Here is one T cell receptor (beta chain) with its context. Its specificity is unknown. The data were obtained in a study of T cells after yellow fever vaccination. They built TCR cDNA with 5'RACE template switching, a step that put in a universal primer site and UMIs. TCRdb re-called the 5' RACE reads through MiXCR, storing one row per CDR3 protein. The sample yields some 63,000 distinct CDR3 sequences, 7.4% seen once. Trimming removed 4 bases from V and 1 base from J, with 12 bases in between. This CDR3 is 15 amino acids long. Germline V lookup: CDR1 ENHRY, CDR2 SYGVKD. Study results and limitations: A small share of clonotypes appeared in both CD4 and CD8 compartments. The secondary response was weaker but peaked faster, day 5 versus 15. Subsequent booster samples again held most clones from primary vaccination (nearly 98% CD4, just under 90% CD8).

The source was CD8+ T cells sorted from PBMCs, collected 15 days after the yellow fever booster vaccination. The sequence came from a man aged 25 to 40 who received the YFV17D yellow fever vaccine. The chain joins TRBV10-3 to TRBJ2-3; D is undetermined. The CDR3 DNA is TGTGCCATCAGTGGAAGTTTTGGTGGCACAGATACGCAGTATTTT. This translates into CAISGSFGGTDTQYF.